Listed below are T cell receptor beta chains from one sample, sequenced in a study of T cell responses to AZD1222 COVID-19 vaccine. Profiling relied on immunoSEQ multiplex PCR, and the TCRdb table lists in-frame clones only, not all of them. The sample shows approximately 100,000 clones, around nine tenths of them seen only once. The sequences come from peripheral blood, collected on day 0 of AZD1222 vaccination. These receptors all stem from an adult in good health. The CDR3 runs from the conserved cysteine through the conserved F or W. A D gene is named only where the DNA matches it firmly. Expanded clones get a size class; other rows say once, few or many, or leave the size out.

clone size	V gene	J gene	D gene	CDR3 protein	CDR3 DNA
NA	TRBV5-4	TRBJ1-1	NA	CASSETSGNTEAFF	TGTGCCAGCAGCGAAACCTCAGGGAACACTGAAGCTTTCTTT
NA	TRBV7-2	TRBJ2-7	NA	CASSLAQEQYF	TGTGCCAGCAGCTTAGCCCAGGAGCAGTACTTC
once	TRBV5-4	TRBJ1-2	NA	CASSGGVNYGYTF	TGTGCCAGCAGCGGTGGAGTTAACTATGGCTACACCTTC
NA	TRBV2	TRBJ1-5	TRBD1	CASSLVGQGNQPQHF	TGTGCCAGCAGTTTAGTGGGACAGGGGAATCAGCCCCAGCATTTT
NA	TRBV5-1	TRBJ1-6	TRBD1	CASSPDRGYSPLHF	TGCGCCAGCAGCCCCGACAGGGGGTATTCACCCCTCCACTTT
NA	TRBV27	TRBJ1-2	NA	CASSSGQRYTF	TGTGCCAGCAGTTCCGGACAACGCTACACCTTC
NA	TRBV18	TRBJ2-3	TRBD2	CASSSRLAGGRTDTQYF	TGTGCCAGCTCATCCCGATTAGCGGGGGGGCGCACAGATACGCAGTATTTT
NA	TRBV7-8	TRBJ2-1	NA	CASSLITANEQFF	TGTGCCAGCAGCTTAATCACAGCGAATGAGCAGTTCTTC
NA	TRBV11-2	TRBJ1-5	NA	CASSLDSQPQHF	TGTGCCAGCAGCTTAGACTCTCAGCCCCAGCATTTT
once	TRBV5-1	TRBJ2-7	NA	CASARQGTSYEQYF	TGCGCCAGCGCGCGTCAGGGAACCTCCTACGAGCAGTACTTC
NA	TRBV4-1	TRBJ1-1	NA	CASSQDRSSEAFF	TGCGCCAGCAGCCAAGATCGAAGTTCTGAAGCTTTCTTT
NA	TRBV6-2/TRBV6-3	TRBJ2-1	TRBD2	CASRPPPGLAGGDNEQFF	TGTGCCAGCAGGCCTCCACCGGGACTAGCGGGGGGGGACAATGAGCAGTTCTTC
NA	TRBV18	TRBJ1-1	TRBD1	CASSRDRDTEAFF	TGTGCCAGCTCACGGGACAGGGACACTGAAGCTTTCTTT
NA	TRBV7-9	TRBJ2-7	NA	CASSKTGQQYF	TGTGCCAGCAGCAAGACCGGGCAGCAGTACTTC
NA	TRBV7-9	TRBJ2-7	TRBD2	CASRLAGTYEQYF	TGTGCCAGCAGACTAGCGGGGACCTACGAGCAGTACTTC